The 16 T cell receptor beta chains listed next were all sequenced from one sample in a study of T cell responses to AZD1222 COVID-19 vaccine. Assay: immunoSEQ multiplex PCR; the TCRdb copy retains only in-frame clones and omits some. The sample has tens of thousands of clones; more than 75% are singletons. This specimen was peripheral blood, taken on day 0 of AZD1222 vaccination. Every receptor here comes from an adult in good health.

The chain uses TRBV2 and TRBJ1-4; 7 bases are a match to TRBD1. Germline V gene lookup returns CDR1 SNHLY and CDR2 FYNNEI. The CDR3 totals 17 residues. V was pared by 3 bases and J by 0 bases, with 7 bases of the junction left unmatched. Here the CDR3 reads CASSEEGATATNEKLFF. The CDR3, as DNA: TGTGCCAGCAGTGAGGAGGGGGCCACTGCAACTAATGAAAAACTGTTTTTT.

The genes are TRBV7-9 and TRBJ1-1; the D gene is possibly TRBD1 (6 bases). CDR1 SEHNR and CDR2 FQNEAQ come from the germline V gene (reference sequence). The CDR3 is made up of 13 amino acids. The V and J ends lost 5 bases and 1 base respectively, with 8 bases between them. CDR3: CASSLQGNTEAFF. The CDR3 nucleotides read TGTGCCAGCAGCCTACAGGGGAACACTGAAGCTTTCTTT.

Only one count was recorded for this clone. The chain recombines TRBV7-8 with TRBJ2-1; 7 bases agree with TRBD2. Germline V gene data show CDR1 as SGHVS and CDR2 as FQNEAQ. Trimming at V came to 8 bases and at J to 6 bases, leaving 7 bases not matched to a gene. The CDR3 loop spans 13 amino acids. CDR3: CASGGRVANEQFF. CDR3 DNA sequence: TGTGCCAGCGGGGGGAGGGTGGCCAATGAGCAGTTCTTC.

The chain couples TRBV3-1 (or the pseudogene TRBV3-2) to TRBJ2-7, with TRBD1 as a possible D gene (6 bases). Deletions cut 3 bases from V and 4 bases from J, with 16 bases between. This CDR3 comprises 15 residues. CDR1 LGHDT and CDR2 YNNKEL come from the germline V gene (reference sequence). This CDR3 reads CASSHTGLGVYEQYF. In nucleotides, the CDR3 is TGTGCCAGCAGCCACACAGGGTTAGGTGTATACGAGCAGTACTTC.

The chain links TRBV2 to TRBJ2-3; D may be TRBD2 (6 bases). This CDR3 spans 13 amino acids. Germline assignment: CDR1 SNHLY and CDR2 FYNNEI. The ends were cut back, 4 bases at V and 8 bases at J, with 13 bases in the middle. CDR3 bases: TGTGCCAGCAGTGGGCAGTGGGGAGGTACGCAGTATTTT. This sequence encodes CASSGQWGGTQYF.

V is TRBV11-3 and J is TRBJ2-1; 13 bases are shared with TRBD2. V gave up 4 bases and J gave up 10 bases; unmatched junction bases: 7. The CDR3 is made up of 15 amino acids. Germline V lookup: CDR1 SGHNT, CDR2 YENEEA. This CDR3 is CASSSGLAGRPEQFF. The DNA of the CDR3 is TGTGCCAGCAGCTCGGGACTAGCGGGAAGGCCAGAGCAGTTCTTC.

In this sample, this clone turned up once. The V call is TRBV4-3, the J call TRBJ2-2; TRBD2 might be the D (5 bases). The V gene's germline CDR1 is LGHNA and CDR2 YSLEER. This CDR3 region has 14 residues. Trimming pared 5 bases from V and 7 bases from J, leaving 14 bases between. CDR3 sequence reads: CASSTRVSGGELFF. The CDR3 region has the DNA TGCGCCAGCAGCACCCGAGTAAGCGGCGGGGAGCTGTTTTTT.

V and J are TRBV6-5 and TRBJ2-7; 11 bases fit TRBD2. The germline gives CDR1 MNHEY, CDR2 SVGAGI. The CDR3 is made up of 15 amino acids. The trim removed 5 bases at V and 7 bases at J, leaving 10 bases unmatched. The CDR3 bases are TGTGCCAGCAGTAAGCCGGGACTAGCGGTACGGGAGCAGTACTTC. Translating gives CASSKPGLAVREQYF.

V gene TRBV11-1 combines with J gene TRBJ2-3; unclear D gene. This CDR3 comprises 14 residues. In germline, CDR1 is SGHAT, CDR2 FQDESV (reference sequence). Trimming took off 1 base at V and 1 base at J, with 6 bases between the two ends. CDR3 protein: CASSLDEGTDTQYF. CDR3 nucleotides: TGTGCCAGCAGCTTAGACGAAGGCACAGATACGCAGTATTTT.

This clone was seen a single time. V is TRBV7-9 and J is TRBJ1-5; TRBD1 is a possible D gene (5 bases). Trimming took 0 bases from V and 0 from J, leaving 9 bases between them. CDR1 and CDR2 from the germline V gene are SEHNR and FQNEAQ (reference sequence). The CDR3 covers 16 residues. This chain's CDR3 is CASSLAAGDSNQPQHF. In DNA form, the CDR3 reads TGTGCCAGCAGCTTAGCGGCGGGGGATAGCAATCAGCCCCAGCATTTT.

This clone has only one observation. The CDR3 here is CASSSGAGSYEQYF. Written as DNA, the CDR3 is TGTGCCAGCAGCTCCGGTGCCGGCTCCTACGAGCAGTACTTC. The genes are TRBV11-2 and TRBJ2-7; D is uncertain. Germline V lookup: CDR1 SGHAT, CDR2 FQNNGV. The CDR3 spans 14 residues. With 4 bases removed from V and 0 bases from J, the gap between germline ends came to 10 bases.

The chain couples TRBV29-1 to TRBJ1-5; tentative D call: TRBD1 (6 bases). V gave up 3 bases and J gave up 10 bases, with 16 bases separating them. Per the germline V gene, CDR1 is SQVTM and CDR2 is ANQGSEA. This CDR3 has 13 amino acids. The CDR3: CSVETGPSDPQHF. As DNA, the CDR3 is TGCAGCGTTGAGACAGGACCTTCTGACCCCCAGCATTTT.

V and J are TRBV19 and TRBJ1-3; D uncertain. This CDR3 has 12 amino acids. The germline V and J ends were trimmed by 10 bases and 4 bases, with 11 bases remaining between them. CDR1 and CDR2 (germline): LNHDA, SQIVND (reference sequence). CDR3 DNA: TGTGCCACCCGTTTGGGGGGAAACACCATATATTTT. This gives the protein CATRLGGNTIYF.

This clone has just one count. The chain is built from TRBV27 and TRBJ2-5; 12 nucleotides match TRBD2. The CDR3 loop spans 16 amino acids. Looked up from germline, CDR1 is MNHEY and CDR2 is SMNVEV (reference sequence). Unmatched junction bases numbered 8, after V lost 6 bases and J lost 3 bases. Here the CDR3 reads CASSGLAGLGEETQYF. As DNA, the CDR3 is TGTGCCAGCAGCGGACTAGCGGGACTAGGGGAAGAGACCCAGTACTTC.

This clone occurred a few times. The genes are TRBV29-1 and TRBJ1-5; 7 nucleotides agree with TRBD1. CDR1 SQVTM and CDR2 ANQGSEA come from the germline V gene. The CDR3 loop spans 14 amino acids. V was clipped by 4 bases and J by 2 bases; unmatched bases: 5. CDR3 sequence: CSVAQGNGNQPQHF. Here the CDR3 DNA reads TGCAGCGTTGCACAGGGGAATGGCAATCAGCCCCAGCATTTT.

The chain employs TRBV3-1 (or the pseudogene TRBV3-2) and TRBJ1-3; 7 positions agree with TRBD1. This CDR3 region has 15 residues. Germline CDR1 is LGHDT and CDR2 is YNNKEL (reference sequence). V dropped 2 bases and J dropped 3; count of bases not matched to a gene: 4. DNA for the CDR3: TGTGCCAGCAGCCAAATGGGACAGATTGGAAACACCATATATTTT. Translation gives CASSQMGQIGNTIYF.